A selection of T cell receptor beta chains follows, all from one sample in a study of metastatic and nonmetastatic thyroid tumors. With MiXCR, TCRdb called clones anew from the PCR reads. The sample lists some 90,000 clones; 8.6% were seen once. Sequencing was done on a sample of blood. These receptors were collected from a female donor with papillary thyroid cancer or a benign thyroid nodule (not recorded which). Some clones in this sample may be carry-over from other donors' samples. The CDR3 runs from the conserved cysteine through the conserved F or W. D genes are given only for firm matches. Rows give clone size only sometimes, using once, few, many, or a class for an expanded clone.

NA	TRBJ1-1	TRBD1	TRBV20-1	TGCAGTGCTCTGGACAGGGGGATGGCTGAAGCTTTCTTT	CSALDRGMAEAFF
many	TRBJ2-3	NA	TRBV11-2	TGTGCCAGCAGCGTAGTGTGGGGTGATACGCAGTATTTT	CASSVVWGDTQYF
many	TRBJ1-2	NA	TRBV7-2	TGTGCCAGCAGCTTACTTGGGGGAACCTATGGCTACACCTTC	CASSLLGGTYGYTF
many	TRBJ2-3	NA	TRBV6-1	TGTGCCAGCGGGGACACAGATACGCAGTATTTT	CASGDTDTQYF
NA	TRBJ1-5	NA	TRBV30	TGTGCCTGGAGTGTAGACCCCGAAAATCAGCCCCAGCATTTT	CAWSVDPENQPQHF
NA	TRBJ2-2	NA	TRBV12-3/TRBV12-4	TGTGCCAGCAGTCCCCGTCCCGCTAACACCGGGGAGCTGTTTTTT	CASSPRPANTGELFF
many	TRBJ2-1	NA	TRBV7-3	TGTGCCAGCAGCTTAAACGGGGAACTCCGTTCCTCCTACAATGAGCAGTTCTTC	CASSLNGELRSSYNEQFF
NA	TRBJ2-1	TRBD2	TRBV20-1	TGCAGTGCTACCCTTGCTAGCGGGGGAGAGGTAAATGAGCAGTTCTTC	CSATLASGGEVNEQFF
many	TRBJ1-1	NA	TRBV10-3	TGTGCCATCAGTCCCCGGGGCGGACCACAGGCGAACACTGAAGCTTTCTTT	CAISPRGGPQANTEAFF
few	TRBJ1-4	NA	TRBV28	TGTGCCAGCAGCTTTATTAATAATGAAAAACTGTTTTTT	CASSFINNEKLFF
many	TRBJ2-5	NA	TRBV20-1	TGCAGTGCTAGAACGGAGACCCAGTACTTC	CSARTETQYF
many	TRBJ2-7	TRBD2	TRBV20-1	TGCAGTGCTAATCTGGGACTAGCGAGTCCCTACGAGCAGTACTTC	CSANLGLASPYEQYF
many	TRBJ1-5	NA	TRBV2	TGTGCCAGCAGTGAAAGGGGGTACCAGCCCCAGCATTTT	CASSERGYQPQHF
many	TRBJ1-1	NA	TRBV5-1	TGCGCCAGCAGCCATTCAGGGGCTTACACTGAAGCTTTCTTT	CASSHSGAYTEAFF
many	TRBJ2-7	NA	TRBV7-2	TGTGCCAGCAGCTGGCCCTCCTACGAGCAGTACTTC	CASSWPSYEQYF
many	TRBJ1-6	TRBD1	TRBV28	TGTGCCAGCAGTCAGAGACAGGGAGGAAGATCACCCCTCCACTTT	CASSQRQGGRSPLHF
few	TRBJ1-6	NA	TRBV19	TGTGCCAGTAGTATAGACGTGGTTTCACCCCTCCACTTT	CASSIDVVSPLHF
few	TRBJ2-1	TRBD2	TRBV6-2/TRBV6-3	TGTGCCAGCAGCTGGACTAGCGGGGGCTCCTACAATGAGCAGTTCTTC	CASSWTSGGSYNEQFF
many	TRBJ1-6	NA	TRBV7-2	TGTGCCAGCAGCCGACCTATCTCCTATAATTCACCCCTCCACTTT	CASSRPISYNSPLHF
many	TRBJ2-2	NA	TRBV20-1	TGCAGTGCTCAGAGCGGACTCACCGGGGAGCTGTTTTTT	CSAQSGLTGELFF
many	TRBJ2-7	TRBD2	TRBV10-2	TGCGCCAGCACGGGGGGTTACGAGCAGTACTTC	CASTGGYEQYF
many	TRBJ1-1	TRBD1	TRBV2	TGTGCCAGCACCGACAGGGACACTGAAGCTTTCTTT	CASTDRDTEAFF
many	TRBJ1-5	NA	TRBV30	TGTGCCTGGAGTGTACGATCCCGGCCCCAGCATTTT	CAWSVRSRPQHF
NA	TRBJ1-4	NA	TRBV5-1	TGCGCCAGCAGCGCAGCGGGGGCAGGTAATGAAAAACTGTTTTTT	CASSAAGAGNEKLFF
many	TRBJ2-2	NA	TRBV19	TGTGCCAGTAGTATAAGCGTAGACACCGGGGAGCTGTTTTTT	CASSISVDTGELFF
many	TRBJ1-2	NA	TRBV7-2	TGTGCCAGCAGCCCGTGGACAGCTAACTATGGCTACACCTTC	CASSPWTANYGYTF
many	TRBJ1-5	TRBD1	TRBV5-1	TGCGCCAGCAGCTTGGAAGGGGGCGACAGTCAGCCCCAGCATTTT	CASSLEGGDSQPQHF
many	TRBJ1-1	TRBD1	TRBV25-1	TGTGCCAGCATCGACGGCCAGGGGGCCGACACTGAAGCTTTCTTT	CASIDGQGADTEAFF
many	TRBJ2-1	NA	TRBV6-1	TGTGCCAGCAAGATCCGGGACACGGGTGAGCAGTTCTTC	CASKIRDTGEQFF
many	TRBJ2-1	TRBD1	TRBV4-1	TGCGCCAGCAGCCAAGAAGGGACAGGTGCCTACAATGAGCAGTTCTTC	CASSQEGTGAYNEQFF
many	TRBJ2-3	NA	TRBV7-3	TGTGCCAGCAGCCTGCGCCTAGACCTGAGTGGAGATACGCAGTATTTT	CASSLRLDLSGDTQYF
few	TRBJ2-1	TRBD2	TRBV27	TGTGCCAGCAGCCCGGGAGGGCCCACCTACAATGAGCAGTTCTTC	CASSPGGPTYNEQFF
few	TRBJ2-7	NA	TRBV28	TGTGCCAGCAGAATAGGACAGCCCTCCTACGAGCAGTACTTC	CASRIGQPSYEQYF
many	TRBJ2-7	NA	TRBV6-1	TGTGCCAGCCAAGAGACAGATGCAACCTACGAGCAGTACTTC	CASQETDATYEQYF
many	TRBJ2-5	NA	TRBV7-3	TGTGCCAGCAGCTTGACAGGAGGAGAGACCCAGTACTTC	CASSLTGGETQYF
many	TRBJ1-5	TRBD1	TRBV7-9	TGTGCCAGCAGCGGACAGGTTAGCAATCAGCCCCAGCATTTT	CASSGQVSNQPQHF
many	TRBJ1-5	TRBD1	TRBV2	TGTGCCAGCAAAGGGGGCGCGAATCAGCCCCAGCATTTT	CASKGGANQPQHF
NA	TRBJ1-1	TRBD1	TRBV6-1	TGTGCCAGCACCGGACAGGGGTTTAACACTGAAGCTTTCTTT	CASTGQGFNTEAFF
few	TRBJ2-5	NA	TRBV6-2/TRBV6-3	TGTGCCAGCAGTCTACCCGGGACAAGGGAGGGAGAGACCCAGTACTTC	CASSLPGTREGETQYF
few	TRBJ2-3	NA	TRBV5-4	TGTGCCACCAGCCGGGGGGCTAGCACAGATACGCAGTATTTT	CATSRGASTDTQYF
many	TRBJ2-7	NA	TRBV12-3/TRBV12-4	TGTGCCAGCAGTCCCGGGGCAGTCTCCTACGAGCAGTACTTC	CASSPGAVSYEQYF
many	TRBJ1-3	NA	TRBV5-1	TGCGCCAGCAGCTTGGAGTTCTCTGGAAACACCATATATTTT	CASSLEFSGNTIYF